This entry is about one T cell receptor beta chain. These data belong to a study of OX40 agonist ivuxolimab in advanced cancers. The wider study: Clinicians treated patients with ivuxolimab, an agonistic anti-OX40 (CD134) antibody. Administration of intravenous ivuxolimab to patients occurred every 2 weeks at 0.01 to 10 mg/kg.

Profiling relied on immunoSEQ multiplex PCR, and the TCRdb table lists in-frame clones only, not all of them. Among about 21,000 clones, about four fifths were seen once, and the ten largest hold approximately 30%. The sequenced sample was CD4+ or CD8+ T cells sorted from blood, obtained in a trial of the OX40 agonist ivuxolimab. This sequence was found in an adult with an advanced solid tumor such as melanoma, head and neck, liver or kidney cancer.

CDR3 nucleotide sequence: TGTGCCAGCAGCCCCAGCCTGGGACTAGCGGGAGTAGGGGAGGAGACCCAGTACTTC. Translating it yields CASSPSLGLAGVGEETQYF. The genes are TRBV7-3 and TRBJ2-5; 14 nucleotides line up with TRBD2. The junction had 16 bases not matched to a gene; V was cut back by 5 bases and J by 5 bases. There are 19 residues in the CDR3. Looked up from germline, CDR1 is SGHTA and CDR2 is FQGTGA.